This TCR beta chain is from a study of T cell responses to AZD1222 COVID-19 vaccine. Sequencing used immunoSEQ multiplex PCR; TCRdb keeps in-frame clones, though not all of them. The sample shows over 110,000 clones, 90% of them seen only once. Investigators merged groups given second doses at roughly 4 or roughly 12 weeks. V was clipped by 0 bases and J by 9 bases, with 3 bases between them. Germline V CDR1 and CDR2: MNHEY, SVGEGT. The CDR3 length is 11 residues. This specimen consisted of peripheral blood, obtained 28 days after the second AZD1222 dose. This rearrangement joins TRBV6-2 or TRBV6-3 to TRBJ1-5; the D is unclear. The clonotype originates from an adult who received the AZD1222 COVID-19 vaccine. The CDR3 protein is CASSYSGPQHF. As DNA, the CDR3 is TGTGCCAGCAGTTACTCGGGGCCCCAGCATTTT.